A single sample gave rise to the 24 T cell receptor beta chains below, sequenced in a study of control samples from healthy donors and cancer patients. Sequencing used immunoSEQ multiplex PCR; TCRdb keeps in-frame clones, though not all of them. The sample records around 110,000 clones, around 91% being singletons. What was sequenced was PBMCs. The receptors shown here come from a woman between 50 and 59 years old with colorectal cancer.

The J gene is TRBJ2-5, the V gene TRBV18; the match to TRBD1 covers 12 bases. Germline-derived CDR1 and CDR2 are KGHSH and LQKENI. V was pared by 6 bases and J by 5 bases, with 7 bases of the junction left unmatched. This CDR3 contains 15 residues. The CDR3 DNA follows: TGTGCCAGCTCGCCGGGACAGGGGGCAAAGGAGACCCAGTACTTC. Protein product: CASSPGQGAKETQYF.

The V gene is TRBV29-1, the J gene TRBJ1-3; D gene uncertain. The germline V and J ends were trimmed by 0 bases and 0 bases, with 6 bases remaining between them. CDR1 and CDR2 (germline): SQVTM, ANQGSEA. The CDR3 spans 14 residues. For the CDR3, the DNA is TGCAGCGTTGAAGAGTATCCCTCTGGAAACACCATATATTTT. This codes for CSVEEYPSGNTIYF.

The chain joins TRBV6-5 to TRBJ1-5, with 8 positions matching TRBD1. V was clipped by 10 bases and J by 4 bases; unmatched bases: 6. This CDR3 region has 13 residues. Per the germline V gene, CDR1 is MNHEY and CDR2 is SVGAGI. CDR3 amino acids: CATSDRVNQPQHF. CDR3 sequence (DNA): TGTGCCACCTCGGACAGGGTTAATCAGCCCCAGCATTTT.

The chain recombines TRBV30 with TRBJ2-7, with 8 bases identical to TRBD2. The germline V gene encodes CDR1 GTSNPN and CDR2 SVGIG (reference sequence). This CDR3 is 14 amino acids long. The V gene end was trimmed by 2 bases and the J gene end by 2 bases; junction bases not matched to a gene: 5. The CDR3 nucleotides are TGTGCCTGGAGTTTTAGCGGGGTCCCCTACGAGCAGTACTTC. It specifies CAWSFSGVPYEQYF.

This chain joins TRBV2 and TRBJ1-5; the D is unclear. This CDR3 region has 14 residues. CDR1 is SNHLY, CDR2 FYNNEI, per germline. V was shortened by 10 bases and J by 0 bases, with 13 bases between the two germline ends. CDR3 DNA: TGTGCCACCTCCGAGTTAGTTAGCAATCAGCCCCAGCATTTT. It is translated as CATSELVSNQPQHF.

On this clone: This could be a read error, since a much larger clone is one nucleotide away. The gene calls are TRBV25-1 and TRBJ2-7; D is unresolved. Germline lookup yields CDR1 MGHDK and CDR2 SYGVNS. V dropped 5 bases and J dropped 1 base, with 3 bases sitting between them. This CDR3 spans 11 amino acids. The DNA for the CDR3 is TGTGCCAGCAGTCTTTCCTACGAGCAGTACTTC. It yields the protein CASSLSYEQYF.

This clone has just one count. The V call is TRBV9, the J call TRBJ2-3; D ambiguous. This CDR3 spans 15 amino acids. V lost 4 bases and J lost 0, with 12 bases in between. Germline V gene sequence: CDR1 SGDLS, CDR2 YYNGEE. The CDR3 nucleotides are TGTGCCAGCAGCAGTCAGGCGACTAGCACAGATACGCAGTATTTT. Its protein is CASSSQATSTDTQYF.

The genes are TRBV6-5 and TRBJ2-4; unclear D gene. Germline V CDR1 and CDR2: MNHEY, SVGAGI. This CDR3 is built from 15 residues. Trimming left V 4 bases short and J 0 bases short, with 10 bases between. This chain's CDR3 is CASSSRPLAKNIQYF. The CDR3 nucleotides read TGTGCCAGCAGTTCTCGGCCCTTAGCCAAAAACATTCAGTACTTC.

The CDR3 DNA reads TGTGCCAGCAGCTCGGCCCGGGGCGCAGATACGCAGTATTTT. Its protein product is CASSSARGADTQYF. The V gene is TRBV5-6, the J gene TRBJ2-3; tentatively, D is TRBD1 or TRBD2 (5 bases each). With 3 bases removed from V and 4 bases from J, the gap between germline ends came to 12 bases. The germline CDR1 and CDR2 sequences are SGHDT and YYEEEE. The CDR3 has 14 residues.

The CDR3 bases are TGTGCCAGCAGTGAAGAGACAGGGACTCAGCCCCAGCATTTT. Its translation: CASSEETGTQPQHF. The chain recombines TRBV6-1 with TRBJ1-5; 7 bases line up with TRBD1. Germline lookup yields CDR1 MNHNS and CDR2 SASEGT. The CDR3 runs to 14 residues. J was trimmed by 6 bases and V by 1 base; bases with no gene match: 3.

The V gene is TRBV30, the J gene TRBJ1-1; D call uncertain. Germline values: CDR1 GTSNPN, CDR2 SVGIG (reference sequence). The CDR3 spans 12 residues. V was shortened by 0 bases and J by 0 bases, with 2 bases between the two germline ends. The CDR3 sequence is CAWSVLNTEAFF. CDR3 nucleotides: TGTGCCTGGAGTGTACTGAACACTGAAGCTTTCTTT.

This rearrangement joins TRBV18 to TRBJ2-7; TRBD1 matches 7 bases. J lost 7 bases, V lost 1 base, and 4 bases had no gene match. The germline gives CDR1 KGHSH, CDR2 LQKENI. The CDR3 has 13 residues. The CDR3 spells CASSPRTGEEQYF. Here the CDR3 DNA reads TGTGCCAGCTCACCACGCACAGGGGAAGAGCAGTACTTC.

In this sample, this clone turned up once. The chain employs TRBV2 and TRBJ1-3, with D possibly matching TRBD1 (5 bases). Trimming removed 3 bases from V and 0 bases from J, with 12 bases in between. The CDR3 totals 16 residues. CDR1 is SNHLY, CDR2 FYNNEI, per germline. The CDR3 protein is CASSDFGGGSGNTIYF. CDR3 sequence (DNA): TGTGCCAGCAGTGATTTCGGCGGGGGCTCTGGAAACACCATATATTTT.

This clone was counted between two and nine times. The chain uses TRBV30 and TRBJ1-2; D call uncertain. Trimming took off 0 bases at V and 6 bases at J, with 14 bases between the two ends. The CDR3 spans 14 residues. Germline CDR1 and CDR2: GTSNPN and SVGIG (reference sequence). The CDR3: CAWSVWLGSDGYTF. The CDR3 DNA reads as TGTGCCTGGAGTGTTTGGTTAGGGAGTGATGGCTACACCTTC.

The rearrangement joins TRBV3-1 (or the pseudogene TRBV3-2) to TRBJ2-2; D unclear. The CDR3 has 16 residues. V lost 2 bases to trimming and J lost 3 bases, with 13 bases between them. Germline V gene lookup returns CDR1 LGHDT and CDR2 YNNKEL (reference sequence). In nucleotides, the CDR3 is TGTGCCAGCAGCCAAAATCTTGGCAGCGACACCGGGGAGCTGTTTTTT. Translated, it gives CASSQNLGSDTGELFF.

The chain employs TRBV3-1 (or the pseudogene TRBV3-2) and TRBJ2-7, with 7 positions matching TRBD2. Germline values: CDR1 LGHDT, CDR2 YNNKEL (reference sequence). CDR3 size: 15 residues. The V segment lost 0 bases and the J segment 4 bases; nucleotides outside the gene matches: 6. The CDR3 DNA is TGTGCCAGCAGCCAAGAAGCGGGAATCGGGTACGAGCAGTACTTC. As protein: CASSQEAGIGYEQYF.

This chain connects TRBV6-2 or TRBV6-3 to TRBJ2-1, with TRBD2 matching over 12 bases. Germline V gene data show CDR1 as MNHEY and CDR2 as SVGEGT. The V and J ends lost 9 bases and 7 bases, in that order; junction bases with no gene match: 7. This CDR3 is 14 amino acids long. The CDR3, as DNA: TGTGCCAGTAGCCTAGCGGGAGGGCCGAATGAGCAGTTCTTC. Protein product: CASSLAGGPNEQFF.

CDR3 residues: CASRGLGGRGANVLTF. The DNA for the CDR3 is TGTGCCAGTAGGGGATTAGGGGGGAGAGGGGCCAACGTCCTGACTTTC. The V gene is TRBV19, the J gene TRBJ2-6; D may match TRBD1 or TRBD2 (6 bases each). Deletions cut 6 bases from V and 4 bases from J, with 16 bases between. Germline V gene sequence: CDR1 LNHDA, CDR2 SQIVND (reference sequence). The CDR3 spans 16 residues.

In this sample, this clone turned up a few times. At the DNA level, this CDR3 is encoded by other sequences in the same sample as well. This chain joins TRBV28 and TRBJ1-3, with 7 nucleotides matching TRBD1. With V trimmed by 6 bases and J by 2 bases, 7 bases remained unmatched. This CDR3 region has 15 residues. From germline, CDR1 is MDHEN and CDR2 SYDVKM. This CDR3 reads CASRSDRVPGNTIYF. The CDR3 DNA is TGTGCCAGCAGGTCCGACAGGGTACCTGGAAACACCATATATTTT.

This clone was observed once. V gene TRBV3-1 (or the pseudogene TRBV3-2) combines with J gene TRBJ2-3; 15 bases fit TRBD2. CDR1 LGHDT and CDR2 YNNKEL come from the germline V gene (reference sequence). The V and J ends lost 2 bases and 1 base, in that order; junction bases with no gene match: 4. The CDR3 extends over 18 amino acids. The CDR3 DNA sequence: TGTGCCAGCAGCCAACGGACTAGCGGGGGGGGTGGCACAGATACGCAGTATTTT. It codes for CASSQRTSGGGGTDTQYF.

This clone has more than one count but fewer than ten. The CDR3 region is CASSARQGGRENGYTF. The DNA for the CDR3 is TGTGCCAGCAGCGCAAGACAGGGCGGGAGGGAGAATGGCTACACCTTC. J is TRBJ1-2 and V is TRBV5-4, with 7 bases aligning to TRBD1. The germline gives CDR1 SGHNT, CDR2 YYREEE (reference sequence). V lost 4 bases, J lost 6 bases, and 15 bases stayed unmatched. The CDR3 totals 16 residues.

J is TRBJ1-2 and V is TRBV7-6; D unresolved. The CDR3 has 13 amino acids. V was trimmed by 5 bases and J by 5 bases, leaving 12 bases between them. The germline gives CDR1 SGHVS, CDR2 FNYEAQ. The CDR3 sequence: CASSPTADYGYTF. CDR3 nucleotide sequence: TGTGCCAGCAGCCCTACAGCAGATTATGGCTACACCTTC.

The rearrangement joins TRBV27 to TRBJ1-5; tentatively, D is TRBD1 (6 bases). This CDR3 has 13 amino acids. Per germline, CDR1 MNHEY and CDR2 SMNVEV (reference sequence). The ends were cut back, 3 bases at V and 7 bases at J, with 10 bases in the middle. CDR3 in amino acids: CASSFQGFQPQHF. DNA for the CDR3: TGTGCCAGCAGTTTTCAGGGGTTCCAGCCCCAGCATTTT.

The chain recombines TRBV7-9 with TRBJ1-2; no reliable D call. CDR1 SEHNR and CDR2 FQNEAQ come from the germline V gene (reference sequence). V lost 5 bases and J 0 bases, leaving 10 bases between the germline ends. The CDR3 is 14 amino acids. As DNA, the CDR3 is TGTGCCAGCAGCCCGGTCAGCACTAACTATGGCTACACCTTC. Residues: CASSPVSTNYGYTF.